This note documents a single TCR beta chain sequence. This clone has just one count. This clone's antigen is unknown. Per-base quality was not reported, and no clone a single base away is much larger than it. The data originate from a study of shared clonotypes between healthy human individuals (dated by TCRdb to about 2020). Background on the whole study: A couple of women and a few men aged 18 to 49 years were included in the cohort. For each donor, CD4 naive and CD4 memory were each run on three plates, CD8 naive on two plates, and CD8 memory on one plate. Blood TCR repertoires of five healthy adults were deeply sequenced to estimate repertoire size and the extent of clonotype sharing between individuals. To increase sequencing depth and limit assay-specific biases, TCR repertoire library preparation and sequencing were carried out by different laboratories using diverse techniques. Between about 0.94 and 10 billion PBMCs per donor were obtained by leukapheresis. What the authors observed across the whole study: About 5% of naive CD4, 3.5% of naive CD8, 2.3% of memory CD4, and about 0.4% of memory CD8 clonotypes were shared across several donors. The small number of donors limited the genetic and exposure-history diversity represented. Naive subsets generally had larger estimated clonotype richness than memory subsets did. Sampling was restricted to blood, and TCR repertoires in tissues likely differ from the TCR repertoires found in blood. Incomplete sequencing was indicated by rarefaction of sorted-subset datasets, despite the large sequencing depth. Pairwise subsampling indicated that sequencing depth was expected to affect the degree of clonotype sharing among donors. Compared with non-shared clonotypes, clonotypes shared by all four sorted-subset donors had higher generation probabilities.

Donors were healthy HIV-negative adults with no recently reported acute infections or vaccinations. Every donor was a Caucasian adult living in Nashville, Tennessee, USA. CD4+ T cells were enriched by magnetic negative selection; naive cells were then positively selected on CD45RA, and the negative fraction formed the memory subset. Blood was collected by leukapheresis, and PBMCs were isolated by Ficoll-Histopaque density gradient centrifugation and then cryopreserved in liquid nitrogen vapor phase. Analytical flow cytometry was used to check the purity and quantity of each magnetically sorted T cell population. Each sorted fraction had its genomic DNA isolated and then quantified by UV absorbance on a Nanodrop 2000c. Inclusive of the bounding cysteine and phenylalanine, the CDR3 is 12 residues long. CDR3 DNA is the only sequence kept; it has 36 bases, read in frame from the first base. The V and J ends are trimmed by 10 bases and 4 bases, leaving 14 bases between them. CDR1 and CDR2 are drawn from the germline V gene: MDHEN, SYDVKM.

Using the deep immunoSEQ assay, multiplex PCR amplified TCR CDR3 regions from genomic DNA. Extracted genomic DNA from each cell subset was spread evenly across all wells of several immunoSEQ 96-well plates, with each plate serving as a replicate. For sorted subsets, each replicate PCR was loaded with roughly 200 ng genomic DNA, equivalent to 25,000 to 35,000 T cell genomes. Purified libraries were measured with a Qubit 3.0 fluorometer, size-checked on a Bioanalyzer 2100, and measured again with the KAPA Library Quantification kit. Every immunoSEQ 96-well plate was sequenced on a separate single-read 150-cycle Illumina NextSeq 550 flow cell. In the paper's pipeline: Because only junctional sequences without quality scores were contained in the immunoSEQ output, filtering matching that applied to full-length reads could not be performed. To assign V/J genes and CDR3, sequences were annotated against IMGT germline references using PyIR, a Python wrapper for IgBLAST v1.9. Reads were removed for weak V/J assignments (E-value above 1e-6), missing CDR3, stop codons, out-of-frame junctions, or ambiguous translated residues. V3J clonotypes were defined as sequences sharing the same inferred V gene, J gene, and CDR3 amino acid sequence. Percentage overlap between repertoires was calculated by dividing the number of shared unique clonotypes by the size of the smaller repertoire. RTK rarefaction, the Chao1 estimator, and Recon v2.1 estimates of unobserved clonotypes were used to assess repertoire richness. OLGA was used to compute generation probabilities for all TCRbeta clonotypes that the gDNA method yielded from a handful of donors. TCRdb holds this immuneACCESS table with in-frame rearrangements only. Some clones are missing; in checked studies, unresolved V genes explain under half, and the rest has no known cause. Clone size and the V and J calls come from that table; the DNA yielded D and trimming. This sample lists about 980,000 clones; over 75% were detected once. The ten most abundant clones make up about 1.5% of the sample.

The rearrangement joined TRBV28 to TRBJ2-7; TRBD1 could be the D gene, as 5 bases match. The sample was memory CD4+ T cells sorted from blood. The cell subset or site label for this specimen denotes: CD45RA-negative fraction. This TCR was sampled from a man between 18 and 29 years old in good health. The bases read TGTGCCACAAAAGGCTCAGGGTACGAGCAGTACTTC. This gives the protein CATKGSGYEQYF.